Listed below are T cell receptor beta chains from one sample, sequenced in a study of blood T cell repertoires in COVID-19. The protocol was immunoSEQ multiplex PCR, while the TCRdb copy is restricted to in-frame clones and leaves out a portion. The sample lists roughly 100,000 clones, 90% to 95% seen once, with roughly 17% in the top ten. What was sequenced was peripheral blood. All receptors derive from a man in his fifties with acute or convalescent COVID-19. Both conserved end residues are trimmed from each CDR3.

>TRBV19|TRBJ1-5
ASSTRQPVNQPQH
>TRBV4-2|TRBJ2-7
ASRPEVGSYEQY
>TRBV6-4|TRBJ2-3
ASSDTFPGTGTDTQY
>TRBV27|TRBJ1-2
ASSLTGQGNYGYT
>TRBV6-2/TRBV6-3|TRBJ1-2
ASSYGVYGYT
>TRBV14|TRBJ2-5
ASSRGVAGIQETQY
>TRBV3-1/TRBV3-2|TRBJ1-1
ASRGAENTEAF
>TRBV28|TRBJ1-4
ASTLGGSTNEKLF
>TRBV3-1/TRBV3-2|TRBJ2-3
ASSLLAASTDTQY
>TRBV7-9|TRBJ1-2
ASRGQPYGYT
>TRBV12-3/TRBV12-4|TRBJ1-5
ASSGQGRRSQH
>TRBV7-2|TRBJ1-1
ASSNGEVLNTEAF
>TRBV5-1|TRBJ1-3
ASSLGQDRNTIY
>TRBV28|TRBJ1-1
ASSSPTFAGTGRTEAF
>TRBV5-1|TRBJ2-2
ASSLFGTGSNTGELF
>TRBV5-1|TRBJ2-7
ASSFGRTSYEQY
>TRBV18|TRBJ1-2
ASSPPGRSVGGYT
>TRBV5-1|TRBJ1-2
ASSSKQGAQDYGYT
>TRBV7-2|TRBJ1-2
ASSSSGQGRYGYT
>TRBV2|TRBJ1-5
ASTIDNLSNQPQH
>TRBV7-9|TRBJ1-2
ASSLDGQSNYGYT
>TRBV7-2|TRBJ2-7
ASRPGLNPYEQY
>TRBV7-3|TRBJ2-5
ASSLNRDQETQY
>TRBV18|TRBJ1-4
ASSGGRNEKLF
>TRBV5-1|TRBJ1-4
ASSSGVTNEKLF
>TRBV5-1|TRBJ2-7
ASSLDRPTYEQY
>TRBV28|TRBJ2-7
ASSSGQGYYEQY
>TRBV12-5|TRBJ2-2
ASGRQGARTGELF
>TRBV5-1|TRBJ1-2
ASSLEGAYYGYT
>TRBV10-2|TRBJ1-5
ASSPRDRGDNQPQH
>TRBV3-1/TRBV3-2|TRBJ2-7
ASSSSDDRGGEQY
>TRBV5-4|TRBJ1-6
ASGDSHNSPLH
>TRBV6-5|TRBJ2-3
ASSYGAENTQY
>TRBV2|TRBJ1-3
ASSHRAHSGNTIY
>TRBV19|TRBJ2-7
ASTTPQGEVGEQY
>TRBV19|TRBJ1-6
ASSFLGDSPLH
>TRBV10-1|TRBJ2-5
ASSALSAGVWETQY
>TRBV6-2/TRBV6-3|TRBJ1-6
ASSYEPGMSSYNSPLH
>TRBV19|TRBJ1-1
ASSRQWNTEAF
>TRBV19|TRBJ1-2
ASSFLGQSYGYT
>TRBV5-4|TRBJ1-4
ASSSGQSNEKLF
>TRBV4-1|TRBJ2-1
ASSQALAGEQF
>TRBV18|TRBJ1-2
ASSEKTGNVHGYT
>TRBV15|TRBJ1-2
ATSSPFTGGQGGYT
>TRBV5-1|TRBJ1-1
ASSQLPYTEAF
>TRBV6-2/TRBV6-3|TRBJ1-6
ASSYSTRVENSPLH
>TRBV4-2|TRBJ2-5
ASSQRGTSGEETQY
>TRBV27|TRBJ1-1
ASRGANTEAF
>TRBV11-2|TRBJ2-2
ASSPMGGNTGELF
>TRBV3-1/TRBV3-2|TRBJ2-1
ASSQMEGGVYNEQF
>TRBV14|TRBJ1-4
ASSQAQGLGKLF
>TRBV9|TRBJ2-7
ASSVGPPAYEQY
>TRBV18|TRBJ2-7
ASQTSGPLEQY
>TRBV2|TRBJ2-3
ARGTPSTDTQY
>TRBV3-1/TRBV3-2|TRBJ2-1
ASSPLAGMDNEQF